This TCR beta chain was sequenced during a study of T cell responses to AZD1222 COVID-19 vaccine. Comment on this clone: Its antigen is currently unknown.

General study points: The reported proportion of spike-specific TCRs targeting unmutated variant regions was nearly half.

CDR1 MGHRA and CDR2 YSYEKL come from the germline V gene. The V and J ends lost 0 bases and 8 bases respectively, with 13 bases between them. The CDR3 extends over 14 amino acids. The protocol was immunoSEQ multiplex PCR, while the TCRdb copy is restricted to in-frame clones and leaves out a portion. The profile shows over 120,000 clones, roughly nine tenths of them singletons. The clonotype originates from an adult in good health. This chain links TRBV4-1 with TRBJ1-2; unclear D gene. The starting material was peripheral blood, obtained on day 0 of AZD1222 vaccination. The CDR3 nucleotides read TGCGCCAGCAGCCAAGATTTCCCCTCCTCAGGCTACACCTTC. This codes for CASSQDFPSSGYTF.